This TCR beta chain was documented in a study of radiation and T cells in renal cell carcinoma. Study-wide points: Top tumor clonotypes rose in blood 2 weeks post-radiation, then contracted.

Sequenced by immunoSEQ multiplex PCR; TCRdb stores in-frame clones only, minus some. The profile shows fewer than 200,000 clones, 88% of them singletons. J lost 2 bases, V lost 5 bases, and 14 bases had no gene match. The CDR3 sequence is 18 residues long. The germline V gene has CDR1 SGDLS and CDR2 YYNGEE. The time point was: blood 4 weeks post-SBRT, at nephrectomy. The treatment here: 15 Gy SBRT to primary tumor, nephrectomy 4 weeks later. Nephrectomy followed 15 Gy stereotactic body radiation by 4 weeks. The tumor was a clear cell renal cell carcinoma. Concerning this clone itself: Its target is unknown.

The material sequenced was blood, taken from a patient whose treatment included radiotherapy and nephrectomy. The sequence came from a woman between 45 and 60 years old with renal cell carcinoma. The rearrangement joins TRBV9 to TRBJ2-2; TRBD2 agrees at 8 bases. The CDR3 DNA is TGTGCCAGCAGAGGCCGGGGGGGCCCTGACAAAAACACCGGGGAGCTGTTTTTT. The encoded protein is CASRGRGGPDKNTGELFF.